This record looks at one T cell receptor (beta chain) sequence and its context. These data originate in a study of blood T cell repertoires in COVID-19. Overall study context: COVID-19 samples from acute and convalescent phases originated in the United States, Italy and Spain. The cDNA or gDNA used as material had been derived from T cells, B-cell-depleted T cells, or PBMCs.

Original handling: How many nucleated cells were present was estimated from reference gene primer amplification. Profiling relied on immunoSEQ multiplex PCR, and the TCRdb table lists in-frame clones only, not all of them. D and trimming come from the DNA, and the V and J calls and clone size come from that table. The sample carries approximately 250,000 clones, roughly 86% recorded once. The germline V gene encodes CDR1 SEHNR and CDR2 FQNEAQ (reference sequence). The length of the CDR3 is 16 residues. V trimming: 5 bases; J trimming: 1 base; junction bases outside the gene matches: 10. The sequenced material came from peripheral blood. This rearrangement joins TRBV7-9 to TRBJ2-5, with 7 nucleotides matching TRBD1. The sequence was obtained from a man aged 35 to 55 with active or convalescent COVID-19. CDR3 coding DNA: TGTGCCAGCAGCCCTGGCGGACAGGAGTTCCAAGAGACCCAGTACTTC. Protein: CASSPGGQEFQETQYF.